This T cell receptor (beta chain) comes out of a study of Ad26.COV2.S vaccination and SARS-CoV-2 variants (dated by TCRdb to the early 2020s). Background for the entire study: Donors in the vaccine arm were drawn from COV1001, a multicentre, randomized, double-blind, placebo-controlled phase I-IIa trial testing Ad26.COV2.S in healthy adults. Dosing of Ad26.COV2.S was intramuscular, at either 5x10^10 or 1x10^11 viral particles, delivered as one shot or as two shots spaced 56 days apart. Sequencing of the TCRbeta repertoire served to evaluate the specificity and breadth of SARS-CoV-2-reactive T cell receptors following Ad26.COV2.S vaccination. The TCR-sequenced set comprised about 30 samples: around 20 Ad26.COV2.S vaccine recipients, 5 placebo recipients and 8 SARS-CoV-2 convalescent individuals. Trial participants were randomized into five groups of five: low-dose or high-dose Ad26.COV2.S given once or twice, or placebo on both occasions. Blinding of investigators to trial group allocation was maintained during experiments and outcome assessment.

Results and caveats for the whole study, not just this receptor: Comparable non-spike TCR breadth was observed between vaccine and placebo recipients, consistent with only spike being contained in the vaccine. According to the authors, total T cell responses may have been underestimated by the TCR breadth and depth analyses. Comparing responses between vaccine doses or regimens was not something the study was powered to do. Higher spike-specific TCR breadth was observed in Ad26.COV2.S recipients than in placebo recipients (P = 0.0014). Substantial breadth of spike-specific CD8+ and CD4+ T cell responses was reported after vaccination.

In regard to this clone: The specificity of this receptor is unknown. No base-level quality is on record; no much larger clone is a single base apart.

The immunoSEQ Assay was used to sequence TCRbeta CDR3 regions. After extraction, genomic DNA underwent amplification by bias-controlled multiplex PCR, followed by high-throughput sequencing. Per the source publication's procedure: To quantify the absolute abundance of every unique TCRbeta CDR3 region, sequences were collapsed and filtered. Usable DNA was measured by amplifying reference genes present in all nucleated cells, and TCRbeta template counts were normalized to that usable DNA to estimate T cell fraction. Repertoire TCRs were annotated as SARS-CoV-2-specific by exact matching of V gene, CDR3 amino acid sequence and J gene to a known reactive TCR set. The reference SARS-CoV-2 TCR set came from MIRA and was filtered for enrichment in COVID-19-positive ImmuneCODE repertoires, removing public or cross-reactive TCRs. Drawing on the MIRA antigens, annotated TCRs were analysed further at the level of specific ORF or position within ORF. Breadth was defined as the number of annotated unique rearrangements divided by the total number of unique productive rearrangements, and depth was defined as the summed frequency of the annotated unique rearrangements. Group comparisons of TCR breadth used two-sided Wilcoxon rank-sum tests. Drawn from immuneACCESS, this table holds only the in-frame rearrangements with V and J called that TCRdb kept. Clones are partly lost; checked studies trace under half to an unresolved V gene and leave the rest unexplained. V and J calls and clone size are copied from that table; D and trimming were computed from the DNA. This sample has 290,000 or so clones in its table, and over 75% of those were observed once. The ten largest clones represent about 3.5% of the sample.

V is cut by 6 bases and J by 1 base, and the space between the germline ends is 3 bases. There are 11 amino acids in the CDR3, from cysteine to phenylalanine inclusive. The kept DNA is CDR3 alone, 33 bases in frame from the first base. The germline V gene (reference sequence) gives CDR1 as WNHNN and CDR2 as SYGVQD. According to the study, the label for this sample's treatment or condition signals: roughly 18 received Ad26.COV2.S at low or high dose, single or two shots; 5 received placebo; per-sample allocation not given. Repertoires of vaccine and placebo recipients were sequenced from samples collected on day 63 after the first injection. In Cohort 1b, about 27 adults aged 18-55 years were enrolled at a single site in Boston, USA, between 29 July and 7 August 2020. Ad26.COV2.S was a replication-incompetent adenovirus type 26 vector that expressed a prefusion-stabilized SARS-CoV-2 spike protein derived from the original Wuhan strain.

The sequences come from peripheral blood, collected in a trial of Ad26.COV2.S vaccine versus placebo. The V gene is TRBV10-1 and the J gene is TRBJ1-1, with the identity of the D gene unclear. This TCR was recovered from a person between 18 and 60 years old who received the Ad26.COV2.S COVID-19 vaccine or a placebo. Here is the DNA: TGCGCCAGCAGGGAGAACACTGAAGCTTTCTTT. This gives the protein CASRENTEAFF.